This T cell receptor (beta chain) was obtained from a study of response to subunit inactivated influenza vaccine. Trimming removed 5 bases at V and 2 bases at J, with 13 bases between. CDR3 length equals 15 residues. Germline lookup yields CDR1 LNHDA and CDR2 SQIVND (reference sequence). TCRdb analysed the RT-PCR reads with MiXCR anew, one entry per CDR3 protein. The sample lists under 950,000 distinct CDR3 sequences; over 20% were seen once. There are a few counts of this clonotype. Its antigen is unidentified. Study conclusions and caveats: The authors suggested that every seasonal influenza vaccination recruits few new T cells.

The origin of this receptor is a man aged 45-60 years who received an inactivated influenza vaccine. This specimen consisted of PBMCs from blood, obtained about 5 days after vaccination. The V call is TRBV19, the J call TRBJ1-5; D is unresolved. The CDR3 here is CASSRSGGGNQPQHF. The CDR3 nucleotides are TGTGCCAGTAGTCGTAGTGGCGGGGGCAATCAGCCCCAGCATTTT. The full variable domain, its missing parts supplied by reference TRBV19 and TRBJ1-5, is DGGITQSPKYLFRKEGQNVTLSCEQNLNHDAMYWYRQDPGQGLRLIYYSQIVNDFQKGDIAEGYSVSREKKESFPLTVTSAQKNPTAFYLCASSRSGGGNQPQHFGDGTRLSIL.